The 30 T cell receptor beta chains below all came from one sample that was sequenced in a study of early T cells in non-severe SARS-CoV-2 infection. TCRdb reprocessed the 5' RACE reads with MiXCR, giving one entry per CDR3 protein. The data contain roughly 88,000 distinct CDR3 sequences, 14% of them singletons. Sequenced sample: whole blood. Receptors originate from an adult who was a healthcare worker with PCR-confirmed SARS-CoV-2 infection or an uninfected control (not recorded which).

This clonotype was detected only a few times. The rearrangement uses TRBV28 and TRBJ1-1; 8 nucleotides match TRBD1. This CDR3 has 14 residues. V gave up 5 bases and J gave up 7 bases; unmatched junction bases: 9. The germline V gene encodes CDR1 MDHEN and CDR2 SYDVKM. This CDR3 is CASSLDRALNEAFF. DNA of the CDR3: TGTGCCAGCAGTCTGGACAGGGCCTTAAATGAAGCTTTCTTT.

Ten or more counts support this clonotype. This chain joins TRBV28 and TRBJ2-1; TRBD1 is a possible D gene (6 bases). V was pared by 10 bases and J by 2 bases, with 12 bases between. The V gene's germline CDR1 is MDHEN and CDR2 SYDVKM. This CDR3 has 13 amino acids. The CDR3 region is CATLRGTYNEQFF. CDR3 nucleotides: TGTGCCACTCTCAGGGGAACCTACAATGAGCAGTTCTTC.

The rearrangement uses TRBV29-1 and TRBJ1-2, with TRBD1 matching 9 bases. With 3 bases clipped from V and 3 bases from J, the junction kept 2 bases outside the gene matches. Germline CDR1 and CDR2: SQVTM and ANQGSEA. This CDR3 is 13 amino acids long. Written as DNA, the CDR3 is TGCAGCGTTGAGGGGACAGGGTACTATGGCTACACCTTC. Residues: CSVEGTGYYGYTF.

This clonotype was seen more than once but under ten times. V gene TRBV20-1 combines with J gene TRBJ2-4; D could derive from TRBD1 or TRBD2 (5 bases each). Trimming pared 0 bases from V and 8 bases from J, leaving 11 bases between. This CDR3 region has 13 residues. Germline V gene lookup returns CDR1 DFQATT and CDR2 SNEGSKA (reference sequence). The CDR3: CSARDHRGDIQYF. As DNA, the CDR3 is TGCAGTGCTAGAGACCACAGAGGGGACATTCAGTACTTC.

The chain links TRBV7-2 to TRBJ1-1; 8 positions agree with TRBD1. The CDR3 runs 13 residues. The junction had 2 bases not matched to a gene; V was cut back by 1 base and J by 7 bases. CDR1 and CDR2 from the germline V gene are SGHTA and FQGNSA. CDR3 amino acids: CASSLGTGSEAFF. In DNA, the CDR3 is TGTGCCAGCAGCTTAGGGACAGGGAGTGAAGCTTTCTTT. The full variable domain, with the rest looked up from reference TRBV7-2 and TRBJ1-1, is GAGVSQSPSNKVTEKGKDVELRCDPISGHTALYWYRQSLGQGLEFLIYFQGNSAPDKSGLPSDRFSAERTGGSVSTLTIQRTQQEDSAVYLCASSLGTGSEAFFGQGTRLTVV.

This clonotype was observed a handful of times. The chain carries TRBV28 and TRBJ1-1; D may be TRBD1 (5 bases). From germline, CDR1 is MDHEN and CDR2 SYDVKM. V dropped 7 bases and J dropped 9 bases, with 15 bases sitting between them. CDR3 size: 12 residues. CDR3 protein: CASNGRREKAFF. In nucleotides, the CDR3 is TGTGCCAGCAATGGCCGCAGGGAGAAAGCTTTCTTT.

This clonotype was found many times. The chain joins TRBV11-2 to TRBJ1-1; D might be TRBD1 (6 bases). V was cut by 3 bases and J by 1 base, with 12 bases left in between. The germline gives CDR1 SGHAT, CDR2 FQNNGV. This CDR3 is 15 amino acids long. The CDR3 region has the DNA TGTGCCAGCAGCTTGCTGACAGGTTCGAACACTGAAGCTTTCTTT. It specifies CASSLLTGSNTEAFF. The full variable domain, in which reference TRBV11-2 and TRBJ1-1 provide the parts outside the CDR3, is EAGVAQSPRYKIIEKRQSVAFWCNPISGHATLYWYQQILGQGPKLLIQFQNNGVVDDSQLPKDRFSAERLKGVDSTLKIQPAKLEDSAVYLCASSLLTGSNTEAFFGQGTRLTVV.

This clonotype was seen a few times. V and J are TRBV10-3 and TRBJ2-7, with TRBD1 matching 8 bases. The CDR3 extends over 14 amino acids. CDR1 ENHRY and CDR2 SYGVKD come from the germline V gene. J was trimmed by 2 bases and V by 7 bases; bases with no gene match: 7. CDR3 sequence: CAIMLGQGPYEQYF. CDR3 sequence (DNA): TGTGCCATCATGCTCGGACAGGGACCCTACGAGCAGTACTTC.

This clonotype was recorded many times. This chain joins TRBV20-1 and TRBJ2-7; D uncertain. V dropped 0 bases and J dropped 2 bases, with 8 bases sitting between them. Germline CDR1 DFQATT, CDR2 SNEGSKA (reference sequence). The CDR3 runs 13 residues. CDR3 amino acids: CSARDPLTYEQYF. Here the CDR3 DNA reads TGCAGTGCTAGAGATCCCTTAACCTACGAGCAGTACTTC.

V gene TRBV6-5 combines with J gene TRBJ2-7; tentatively, D is TRBD2 (6 bases). Between the trimmed V and J ends, which lost 6 bases and 0 bases, there was a span of 12 bases. Germline loops: CDR1 MNHEY, CDR2 SVGAGI. The CDR3 sequence is 14 residues long. CDR3 residues: CASRGGVSSYEQYF. CDR3 bases: TGTGCCAGCAGGGGGGGAGTGAGCTCCTACGAGCAGTACTTC.

The chain carries TRBV14 and TRBJ2-6; weak D call: TRBD2 (5 bases). Trimming shortened V by 8 bases and J by 2 bases, and 16 bases separated the two germline ends. CDR3 length: 16 residues. Germline CDR1 and CDR2: SGHDN and FVKESK. The CDR3 bases are TGTGCCAGCCTTTTCACGGGGATTGCTGGGGCCAACGTCCTGACTTTC. This gives the protein CASLFTGIAGANVLTF.

This clonotype showed up just a few times. The CDR3 DNA follows: TGTGCCAGCAGCCGTGACAGGGGCCGGGTCACTGAAGCTTTCTTT. It translates to CASSRDRGRVTEAFF. This rearrangement joins TRBV11-3 to TRBJ1-1; TRBD1 aligns across 8 bases. Losses at the gene ends were 5 bases for V and 4 bases for J; bases not matched to a gene: 9. This CDR3 spans 15 amino acids. Germline V gene lookup returns CDR1 SGHNT and CDR2 YENEEA.

This clonotype was seen only a few times. The chain couples TRBV6-5 to TRBJ2-2; maybe TRBD2 (6 bases). This CDR3 spans 14 amino acids. V was clipped by 4 bases and J by 6 bases, with 12 bases between them. Germline lookup yields CDR1 MNHEY and CDR2 SVGAGI. CDR3 protein: CASSFWGEAGELFF. CDR3 nucleotide sequence: TGTGCCAGCAGTTTCTGGGGGGAAGCCGGGGAGCTGTTTTTT.

V and J are TRBV6-2 or TRBV6-3 and TRBJ2-7; 10 nucleotides match TRBD1. With 4 bases clipped from V and 4 bases from J, the junction kept 7 bases outside the gene matches. CDR1 is MNHEY, CDR2 SVGEGT, per germline. This CDR3 comprises 15 residues. The CDR3 bases are TGTGCCAGCAGTTTCACCGGGACAGGGGATTACGAGCAGTACTTC. Translating it yields CASSFTGTGDYEQYF.

There are many counts of this clonotype. The genes are TRBV11-2 and TRBJ2-3; D perhaps matches TRBD1 (5 bases). V was shortened by 0 bases and J by 2 bases, with 9 bases between the two germline ends. Germline lookup yields CDR1 SGHAT and CDR2 FQNNGV. The CDR3 has 15 residues. CDR3 nucleotides: TGTGCCAGCAGCTTAGATCAGGGATCCACAGATACGCAGTATTTT. It is translated as CASSLDQGSTDTQYF.

This clonotype has a count of ten or more. The V call is TRBV4-3, the J call TRBJ2-1; 11 bases map to TRBD1. Looked up from germline, CDR1 is LGHNA and CDR2 is YSLEER. Unmatched junction bases numbered 6, after V lost 4 bases and J lost 7 bases. This CDR3 region has 15 residues. This CDR3 reads CASSPGTGGHNEQFF. The CDR3 DNA reads as TGCGCCAGCAGCCCCGGGACAGGGGGACATAATGAGCAGTTCTTC.

This clonotype showed up many times. This sequence joins TRBV5-1 and TRBJ1-4; no firm D call. The CDR3 runs to 16 residues. The germline gives CDR1 SGHRS, CDR2 YFSETQ. V lost 1 base and J 0 bases, leaving 10 bases between the germline ends. The CDR3 DNA reads TGCGCCAGCAGCTTGTCTAGGGCTCCAACTAATGAAAAACTGTTTTTT. It specifies CASSLSRAPTNEKLFF.

This clonotype was detected only a few times. The chain links TRBV27 to TRBJ2-3; 10 positions agree with TRBD1. Germline CDR1 and CDR2: MNHEY and SMNVEV (reference sequence). Unmatched junction bases numbered 5, after V lost 0 bases and J lost 2 bases. CDR3 length: 17 residues. In DNA, the CDR3 is TGTGCCAGCAGTTTATCGCGCGGGACAGGGGCCACAGATACGCAGTATTTT. Translated, it gives CASSLSRGTGATDTQYF.

The chain is built from TRBV5-1 and TRBJ2-3; a possible D gene is TRBD1 (6 bases). From germline, CDR1 is SGHRS and CDR2 YFSETQ. V gave up 4 bases and J gave up 3 bases, with 15 bases separating them. The length of the CDR3 is 15 residues. The CDR3 DNA reads TGCGCCAGCAGCCCCCTCCAGGGGACGACAGATACGCAGTATTTT. This translates into CASSPLQGTTDTQYF. Drawing the rest from reference TRBV5-1 and TRBJ2-3, the complete variable domain is KAGVTQTPRYLIKTRGQQVTLSCSPISGHRSVSWYQQTPGQGLQFLFEYFSETQRNKGNFPGRFSGRQFSNSRSEMNVSTLELGDSALYLCASSPLQGTTDTQYFGPGTRLTVL.

This clonotype was observed at least ten times. The rearrangement links TRBV20-1 to TRBJ1-1; unclear D gene. The germline V gene encodes CDR1 DFQATT and CDR2 SNEGSKA (reference sequence). The CDR3 loop spans 13 amino acids. The V end lost 6 bases, the J end lost 3 bases, and 14 bases lay between the germline ends. In DNA, the CDR3 is TGCAGTGCCCCCGGTTCGAGGGACACTGAAGCTTTCTTT. The encoded protein is CSAPGSRDTEAFF.

The chain recombines TRBV12-3 or TRBV12-4 with TRBJ2-7; the D gene is possibly TRBD1 (6 bases). This CDR3 comprises 13 residues. Trimming removed 5 bases from V and 1 base from J, with 9 bases in between. CDR3 amino acids: CASSRQASYEQYF. Written as DNA, the CDR3 is TGTGCCAGCAGTCGACAGGCTTCCTACGAGCAGTACTTC.

In its sample, this clonotype was seen a few times. V and J are TRBV30 and TRBJ1-6; D gene ambiguous. The CDR3 has 13 amino acids. CDR1 is GTSNPN and CDR2 is SVGIG in the germline V gene (reference sequence). Trimming shortened V by 1 base and J by 12 bases, and 13 bases separated the two germline ends. In DNA form, the CDR3 reads TGTGCCTGGAGTGAGACTGCGTTCCTACCCCTCCACTTT. This gives the protein CAWSETAFLPLHF.

This clonotype was found many times. The chain carries TRBV12-3 or TRBV12-4 and TRBJ1-2, with 10 positions matching TRBD1. Trimming took 6 bases from V and 7 from J; bases not matched to a gene: 5. The CDR3 sequence is 13 residues long. Written as DNA, the CDR3 is TGTGCCAGCAGGGGACAGGGGTACGGTGGCTACACCTTC. This encodes CASRGQGYGGYTF.

This clonotype was counted at least ten times. This CDR3 reads CAISVEHNEQFF. CDR3 in DNA: TGTGCCATCAGTGTGGAACACAATGAGCAGTTCTTC. The genes are TRBV10-3 and TRBJ2-1; D remains ambiguous. The CDR3 contains 12 residues. Germline CDR1 and CDR2: ENHRY and SYGVKD. V was shortened by 4 bases and J by 5 bases, with 6 bases between the two germline ends.

The chain carries TRBV20-1 and TRBJ2-2; 10 bases agree with TRBD2. V lost 2 bases and J lost 1; bases outside the gene matches: 7. The CDR3 runs to 17 residues. From germline, CDR1 is DFQATT and CDR2 SNEGSKA (reference sequence). CDR3 sequence: CSARRLAGAQNTGELFF. The CDR3 DNA reads TGCAGTGCTAGACGTCTAGCGGGGGCCCAGAACACCGGGGAGCTGTTTTTT.

The rearrangement joins TRBV7-9 to TRBJ2-4; D possibly matches TRBD1 or TRBD2 (5 bases each). Looked up from germline, CDR1 is SEHNR and CDR2 is FQNEAQ (reference sequence). The CDR3 has 17 amino acids. V lost 4 bases and J lost 7, with 23 bases in between. Here the CDR3 DNA reads TGTGCCAGCAGCTCAACGACAGTTACGGGAATGGGGAACATTCAGTACTTC. As protein: CASSSTTVTGMGNIQYF.

Only a few counts were recorded for this clonotype. V usage is TRBV12-3 or TRBV12-4 and J usage is TRBJ1-1, with a weak D call TRBD1 (5 bases). CDR3 length equals 13 residues. V lost 5 bases and J 1 base, leaving 8 bases between the germline ends. The CDR3 region is CASSPGGNTEAFF. The CDR3, as DNA: TGTGCCAGCAGTCCCGGGGGGAACACTGAAGCTTTCTTT.

The rearrangement links TRBV6-2 or TRBV6-3 to TRBJ1-3; D ambiguous. The V and J ends lost 7 bases and 5 bases respectively, with 24 bases between them. Germline V lookup: CDR1 MNHEY, CDR2 SVGEGT. There are 17 residues in the CDR3. CDR3 sequence reads: CASNRLPGYLWRNTIYF. In DNA form, the CDR3 reads TGTGCCAGCAACAGACTCCCGGGCTACCTCTGGAGAAACACCATATATTTT.

This clonotype was counted at least ten times. The genes are TRBV6-6 and TRBJ1-5; D perhaps matches TRBD1 (5 bases). In germline, CDR1 is MNHNY, CDR2 SVGAGI (reference sequence). The CDR3 covers 14 residues. V lost 5 bases and J lost 9, with 17 bases in between. The CDR3 protein is CASSPAGGSSPQHF. The CDR3 DNA reads as TGTGCCAGCAGTCCCGCCGGGGGATCATCGCCCCAGCATTTT.

This clonotype was seen many times. This CDR3 reads CASCFGGDQPQHF. In DNA, the CDR3 is TGTGCCAGCTGTTTCGGGGGAGATCAGCCCCAGCATTTT. The rearrangement uses TRBV3-1 and TRBJ1-5, with D tentatively TRBD1 (5 bases). This CDR3 contains 13 residues. The germline gives CDR1 LGHDT, CDR2 YNNKEL (reference sequence). The V gene lost 8 bases and the J gene lost 5 bases, with 13 bases spanning the gap.